These 10 T cell receptor beta chains came from one sample sequenced in a study of cytomegalovirus exposure and HLA in healthy donors. Primers: 60 Vbeta forward and 13 Jbeta reverse. The assay was immunoSEQ multiplex PCR, and TCRdb's table has in-frame clones only and misses some. The repertoire holds more than 110,000 clones, 70% to 80% seen once, with approximately 4% in the top ten. What was sequenced was PBMCs. The origin of the receptors is a man aged 18 to 30 in good health and CMV-seronegative.

CDR3 sequence: CASRETAGQYEQYF. CDR3 DNA: TGTGCCAGCAGAGAAACAGCCGGACAGTACGAGCAGTACTTC. The chain employs TRBV2 and TRBJ2-5; D might be TRBD1 (6 bases). The end of the DNA is better explained by TRBJ2-7, so the J call may be wrong. Looked up from germline, CDR1 is SNHLY and CDR2 is FYNNEI. CDR3 length: 14 amino acids.

This clone was seen once. This chain links TRBV4-1 with TRBJ2-1; 12 nucleotides match TRBD2. CDR3 size: 16 residues. Trimming cost V 4 bases and J 1 base; bases outside gene matches: 2. CDR1 and CDR2 from the germline V gene are MGHRA and YSYEKL. For the CDR3, the DNA is TGCGCCAGCAGCCCCGGACTAGCGGGGTCCTACAATGAGCAGTTCTTC. It yields the protein CASSPGLAGSYNEQFF.

This clone has only one observation. The gene calls are TRBV28 and TRBJ2-7, with 8 bases lining up with TRBD2. J lost 0 bases, V lost 5 bases, and 3 bases had no gene match. Per germline, CDR1 MDHEN and CDR2 SYDVKM. This CDR3 contains 14 residues. DNA for the CDR3: TGTGCCAGCAGTCCCAGCGGGAGCTCCTACGAGCAGTACTTC. Translation: CASSPSGSSYEQYF.

This sequence joins TRBV5-4 and TRBJ2-1; weak D call: TRBD1 (5 bases). Trimming stripped 3 bases from V and 5 bases from J, with 15 bases between. This CDR3 spans 15 amino acids. From germline, CDR1 is SGHNT and CDR2 YYREEE (reference sequence). Written as DNA, the CDR3 is TGTGCCAGCAGCTCGGCCACTGACAGAGACAATGAGCAGTTCTTC. Protein: CASSSATDRDNEQFF.

V usage is TRBV28 and J usage is TRBJ2-1, with 11 bases that match TRBD2. With V trimmed by 7 bases and J by 5 bases, 7 bases remained unmatched. The CDR3 extends over 15 amino acids. Germline V lookup: CDR1 MDHEN, CDR2 SYDVKM. The CDR3, as DNA: TGTGCCAGCAATACGCCGGGACTAGCGGACAATGAGCAGTTCTTC. Its protein product is CASNTPGLADNEQFF.

The table lists this clone with a few counts. The rearrangement joins TRBV6-5 to TRBJ2-4, with TRBD1 matching 7 bases. Germline V gene sequence: CDR1 MNHEY, CDR2 SVGAGI. CDR3 length: 14 amino acids. The junction had 8 bases not matched to a gene; V was cut back by 0 bases and J by 12 bases. CDR3 protein: CASSYSGQIRAQYF. DNA of the CDR3: TGTGCCAGCAGTTACTCGGGACAGATAAGAGCTCAGTACTTC.

V and J are TRBV10-2 and TRBJ2-7, with 10 bases aligning to TRBD1. Germline V CDR1 and CDR2: WSHSY, SAAADI. Trimming cost V 3 bases and J 5 bases; bases outside gene matches: 13. This CDR3 has 17 residues. CDR3 amino acids: CASSDPQGGTGDHEQYF. The CDR3 bases are TGCGCCAGCAGTGATCCACAGGGGGGGACAGGGGACCACGAGCAGTACTTC.

The V call is TRBV7-6, the J call TRBJ2-3, with 10 bases that match TRBD1. Germline CDR1 is SGHVS and CDR2 is FNYEAQ. This CDR3 is built from 14 residues. Unmatched junction bases numbered 3, after V lost 4 bases and J lost 5 bases. The CDR3 DNA follows: TGTGCCAGCAGCTCGGGACAGGGGATAGATACGCAGTATTTT. Protein sequence: CASSSGQGIDTQYF.

The rearrangement uses TRBV19 and TRBJ2-7, with 7 bases identical to TRBD2. The germline V gene encodes CDR1 LNHDA and CDR2 SQIVND (reference sequence). V shed 1 base and J 6 bases; nucleotides not matched to a gene: 6. CDR3 length: 14 residues. The CDR3 nucleotides are TGTGCCAGTAGTATAGTCGGACTAGATCGCGAGCAGTACTTC. Translation: CASSIVGLDREQYF.

This clone has only one observation. The rearrangement joins TRBV7-3 to TRBJ2-7; 9 bases agree with TRBD2. CDR1 SGHTA and CDR2 FQGTGA come from the germline V gene. J was trimmed by 1 base and V by 5 bases; bases with no gene match: 3. This CDR3 is 14 amino acids long. CDR3 nucleotides: TGTGCCAGCAGCAGGAGCGGGGGGTCCTACGAGCAGTACTTC. Encoded protein: CASSRSGGSYEQYF.